This entry describes one T cell receptor (beta chain). This entry comes from a study of T cell changes during pregnancy in multiple sclerosis. The assay was immunoSEQ multiplex PCR, and TCRdb's table has in-frame clones only and misses some. In the table there are tens of thousands of clones, roughly 90% of which are singletons. Germline-derived CDR1 and CDR2 are SGDLS and YYNGEE. The V end was cut by 0 bases, the J end by 7 bases, with 11 bases between. CDR3 size: 14 residues. This receptor was identified in a female donor in good health, enrolled as a control in a pregnancy study. The sequenced sample was peripheral blood, obtained in the second trimester of pregnancy. The chain joins TRBV9 to TRBJ1-5; no definite D call. CDR3 coding DNA: TGTGCCAGCAGCGTAGGGGCCCATGGACAGCCCCAGCATTTT. It codes for CASSVGAHGQPQHF.